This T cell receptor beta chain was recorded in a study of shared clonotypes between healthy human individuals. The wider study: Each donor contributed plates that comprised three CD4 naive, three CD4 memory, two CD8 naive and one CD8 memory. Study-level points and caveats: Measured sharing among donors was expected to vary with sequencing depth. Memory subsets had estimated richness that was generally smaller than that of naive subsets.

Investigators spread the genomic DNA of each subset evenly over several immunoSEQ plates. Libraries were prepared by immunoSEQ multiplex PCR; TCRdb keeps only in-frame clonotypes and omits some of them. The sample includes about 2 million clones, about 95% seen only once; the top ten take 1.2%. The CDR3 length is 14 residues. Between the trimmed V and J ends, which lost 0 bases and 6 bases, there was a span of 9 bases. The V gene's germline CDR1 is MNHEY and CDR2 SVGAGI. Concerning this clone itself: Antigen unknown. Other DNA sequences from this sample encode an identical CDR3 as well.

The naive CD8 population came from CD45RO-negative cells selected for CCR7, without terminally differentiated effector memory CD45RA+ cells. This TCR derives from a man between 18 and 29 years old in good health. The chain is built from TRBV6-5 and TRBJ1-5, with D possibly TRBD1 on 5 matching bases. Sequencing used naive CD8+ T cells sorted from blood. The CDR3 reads CASSYSGGTQPQHF. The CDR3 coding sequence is TGTGCCAGCAGTTACTCGGGGGGTACTCAGCCCCAGCATTTT.